This T cell receptor (beta chain) emerged from a study of identical twins. The study's findings and limits: There were fewer insertions in abundant cord blood beta clonotypes, but memory repertoires showed no such pattern. Out-of-frame alpha sequences common to twins exhibited an excess of low generation probability.

In its sample, this clonotype was seen many times. What it binds is unknown. The CDR3 is 15 residues long. With 1 base removed from V and 0 bases from J, the gap between germline ends came to 6 bases. Per the germline V gene, CDR1 is MNHEY and CDR2 is SMNVEV (reference sequence). TCRdb reprocessed the 5' RACE reads with MiXCR, giving one entry per CDR3 protein. The sample lists roughly 1,500,000 distinct CDR3 sequences, under 35% occurring once. The specimen was cord blood. The chain combines TRBV27 with TRBJ1-4; D unresolved. The TCR was taken from a newborn girl in good health. CDR3 region: CASSLYRATNEKLFF. CDR3 nucleotide sequence: TGTGCCAGCAGTTTATATAGGGCAACTAATGAAAAACTGTTTTTT. Variable domain in full (rest from reference TRBV27 and TRBJ1-4): EAQVTQNPRYLITVTGKKLTVTCSQNMNHEYMSWYRQDPGLGLRQIYYSMNVEVTDKGDVPEGYKVSRKEKRNFPLILESPSPNQTSLYFCASSLYRATNEKLFFGSGTQLSVL.